This TCR beta chain originates from a study of chemoradiotherapy in HPV16-positive cancers. Background on the study: Candidate HPV-specific clones and shared TCR motifs came from two HPV16-positive patients. Findings of the study overall: During treatment, candidate HPV-specific clones and E7-related motifs expanded in tumor. HPV-responsive T-cell expansion during chemoradiotherapy was linked to improved recurrence-free survival in HPV16-positive patients. Functional assays defining HPV-specific T cells used only a couple of HPV16-positive patients.

The method was immunoSEQ multiplex PCR; TCRdb's version includes in-frame clones alone and lacks a portion of them. The table lists tens of thousands of clones, roughly 92% of them singletons. Turning to this clone: What it recognizes is unknown.

Trimming took 4 bases from V and 3 from J; bases not matched to a gene: 8. Germline CDR1 is KGHSH and CDR2 is LQKENI. This CDR3 spans 15 amino acids. This receptor was taken from a human donor with HPV-associated anogenital cancer. The specimen was blood, collected from a patient who underwent chemoradiotherapy. This chain uses TRBV18 with TRBJ2-7; 8 bases fit TRBD2. The CDR3 reads CASSRTGGPRYEQYF. As DNA, the CDR3 is TGTGCCAGCTCACGGACGGGAGGGCCCCGCTACGAGCAGTACTTC.